The source of this T cell receptor (beta chain) is a study of T cell clonality in common variable immunodeficiency. Trimming at V came to 3 bases and at J to 3 bases, leaving 10 bases not matched to a gene. This CDR3 comprises 18 residues. The V gene's germline CDR1 is LNHDA and CDR2 SQIVND (reference sequence). In its sample, this clone was seen many times. Its specificity is unknown. The read halts 3 residues ahead of the CDR3 end, with the missing end drawn from the germline J gene. Overall study findings and caveats: Fewer deletions and N-nucleotide insertions were reportedly seen in common variable immunodeficiency TCR beta sequences.

Assay used: immunoSEQ multiplex PCR; TCRdb lists only in-frame clones, some missing. The table lists more than 45,000 clones, with no singletons. This rearrangement joins TRBV19 to TRBJ1-4; 10 nucleotides line up with TRBD1. The sequencing input was peripheral blood mononuclear cells. This TCR was recovered from a person aged 18 to 70 in good health. The CDR3 loop reads CASSISGTGEGSNEKLFF. The sequenced part of the CDR3 DNA is TGTGCCAGTAGTATCTCTGGGACAGGGGAGGGATCTAATGAAAAA.